This TCR beta chain was sequenced for a study of T-cell memory formation after mild COVID-19. MiXCR, run by TCRdb on the 5' RACE reads, gives a single entry per CDR3 protein. The data show approximately 300,000 distinct CDR3 sequences, more than 15% seen once. The CDR3 runs 13 residues. Germline CDR1 DFQATT, CDR2 SNEGSKA (reference sequence). Trimming cost V 4 bases and J 4 bases; bases outside gene matches: 3. This clonotype has just a few counts. Sequenced input: PBMCs or a T cell subset sorted from them (not recorded which). The chain couples TRBV20-1 to TRBJ2-1; 8 bases agree with TRBD1. The clonotype comes from a man aged 18 to 35 who had mild COVID-19 (a few samples of this study predate the infection). Cell type and time point are not known. CDR3 coding DNA: TGCAGTGCTACGGACAGGGAGTACAATGAGCAGTTCTTC. Translating gives CSATDREYNEQFF.